This TCR beta chain was documented in a study of T-cell memory formation after mild COVID-19. Whole-study findings and limits: CD4/CD8 balance held among clones contracting day 15 to 85, and later expanders leaned CD4+. Certain responding clones were present in pre-infection memory, suggesting participation of cross-reactive memory.

TCRdb passed the 5' RACE reads through MiXCR, listing each CDR3 protein once. Here the sample spans hundreds of thousands of distinct CDR3 sequences, about a fifth being singletons. This clonotype has only a few counts. Its target is unknown. Deletions cut 4 bases from V and 0 bases from J, with 12 bases between. The CDR3 sequence is 14 residues long. The germline CDR1 and CDR2 sequences are GTSNPN and SVGIG (reference sequence). V and J are TRBV30 and TRBJ1-1; D perhaps matches TRBD1 (5 bases). Sample: PBMCs or a T cell subset sorted from them (not recorded which). The TCR comes from an adult woman who had mild COVID-19 (a few samples of this study predate the infection). Cell type and time point are not known. This CDR3 is CAWTLRGMNTEAFF. The DNA for the CDR3 is TGTGCCTGGACCCTGCGGGGGATGAACACTGAAGCTTTCTTT.